This TCR beta chain emerged from a study of blood T cell repertoires in COVID-19. Study in general: From T cells, B-cell-depleted T cells, or PBMCs came the material, which was cDNA or gDNA.

Sequencing used immunoSEQ multiplex PCR; TCRdb keeps in-frame clones, though not all of them. The table shows approximately 380,000 clones, with less than 85% occurring only once. Sequences were obtained from peripheral blood. This receptor was obtained from a woman between 18 and 30 years old with acute or convalescent COVID-19.

In DNA form, the CDR3 reads TGTGCCAGTAGGGACATAAGGGGCGAGCAGTACTTC. Protein: CASRDIRGEQYF. This sequence joins TRBV19 and TRBJ2-7, with D possibly TRBD1 on 5 matching bases. This CDR3 spans 12 amino acids. The V gene's germline CDR1 is LNHDA and CDR2 SQIVND (reference sequence). V lost 6 bases, J lost 6 bases, and 12 bases lay in between.